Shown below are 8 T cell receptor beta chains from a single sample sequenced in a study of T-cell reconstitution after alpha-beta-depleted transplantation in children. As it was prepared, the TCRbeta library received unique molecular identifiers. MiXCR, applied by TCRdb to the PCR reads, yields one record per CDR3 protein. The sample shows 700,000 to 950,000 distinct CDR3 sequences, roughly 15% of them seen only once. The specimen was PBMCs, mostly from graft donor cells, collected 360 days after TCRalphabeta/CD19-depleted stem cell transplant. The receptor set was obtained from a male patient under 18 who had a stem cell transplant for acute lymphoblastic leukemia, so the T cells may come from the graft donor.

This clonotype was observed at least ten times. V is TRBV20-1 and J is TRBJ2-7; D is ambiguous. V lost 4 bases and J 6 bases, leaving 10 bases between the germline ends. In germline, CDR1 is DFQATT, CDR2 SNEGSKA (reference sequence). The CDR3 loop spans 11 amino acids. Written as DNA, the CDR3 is TGCAGTGCTAACCTTAATGGCGAGCAGTACTTC. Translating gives CSANLNGEQYF.

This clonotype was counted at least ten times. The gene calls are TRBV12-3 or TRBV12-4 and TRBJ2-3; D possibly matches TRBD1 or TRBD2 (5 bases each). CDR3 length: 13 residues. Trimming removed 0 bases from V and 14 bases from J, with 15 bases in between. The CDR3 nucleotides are TGTGCCAGCAGTTTAGCGGGACCCACAGATACGTATTTT. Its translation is CASSLAGPTDTYF.

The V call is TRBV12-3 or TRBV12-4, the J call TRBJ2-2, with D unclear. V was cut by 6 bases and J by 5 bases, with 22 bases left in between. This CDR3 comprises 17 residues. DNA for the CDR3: TGTGCCAGCAGGTCCCCGGGTCCATATAAAGGGACCGGGGAGCTGTTTTTT. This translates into CASRSPGPYKGTGELFF.

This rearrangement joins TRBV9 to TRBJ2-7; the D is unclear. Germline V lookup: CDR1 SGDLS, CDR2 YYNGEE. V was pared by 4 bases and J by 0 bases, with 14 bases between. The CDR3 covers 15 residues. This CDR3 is CASSPRPLSSYEQYF. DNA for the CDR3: TGTGCCAGCAGCCCGAGACCGCTAAGCTCCTACGAGCAGTACTTC.

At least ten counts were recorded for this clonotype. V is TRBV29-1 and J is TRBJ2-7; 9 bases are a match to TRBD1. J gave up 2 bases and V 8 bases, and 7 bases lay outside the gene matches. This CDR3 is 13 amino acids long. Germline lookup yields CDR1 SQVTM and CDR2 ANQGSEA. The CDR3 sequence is CSPRDRDPYEQYF. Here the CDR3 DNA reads TGCAGCCCGAGGGACAGGGACCCCTACGAGCAGTACTTC.

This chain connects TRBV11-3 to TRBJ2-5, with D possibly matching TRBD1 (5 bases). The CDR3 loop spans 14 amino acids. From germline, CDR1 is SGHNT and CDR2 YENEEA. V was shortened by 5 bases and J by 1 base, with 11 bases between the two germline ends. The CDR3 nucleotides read TGTGCCAGCAGCCATCTAGGGGTCCAAGAGACCCAGTACTTC. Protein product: CASSHLGVQETQYF.

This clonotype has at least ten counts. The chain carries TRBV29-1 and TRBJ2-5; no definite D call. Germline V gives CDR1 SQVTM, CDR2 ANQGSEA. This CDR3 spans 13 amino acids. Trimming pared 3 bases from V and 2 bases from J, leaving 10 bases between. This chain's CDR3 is CSVDGHRQETQYF. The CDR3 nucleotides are TGCAGCGTTGACGGCCACCGACAAGAGACCCAGTACTTC. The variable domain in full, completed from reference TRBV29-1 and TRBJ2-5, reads SAVISQKPSRDICQRGTSLTIQCQVDSQVTMMFWYRQQPGQSLTLIATANQGSEATYESGFVIDKFPISRPNLTFSTLTVSNMSPEDSSIYLCSVDGHRQETQYFGPGTRLLVL.

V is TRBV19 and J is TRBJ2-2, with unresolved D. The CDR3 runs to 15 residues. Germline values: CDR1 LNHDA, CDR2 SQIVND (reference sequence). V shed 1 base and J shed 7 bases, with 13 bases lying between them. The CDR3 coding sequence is TGTGCCAGTAGTATAGGTCCCCCCGTGGTCGGGGAGCTGTTTTTT. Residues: CASSIGPPVVGELFF.